This T cell receptor (beta chain) came from a study of T cells after posttransplantation cyclophosphamide. Cells defined as naive were viable CD3+CD4+ or CD3+CD8+ and CCR7+CD45RA+CD45RO-CD95-CD27+CD28+. The related graft donor's blood sample was taken on the day of bone marrow donation. TCRdb's table, derived via immunoSEQ multiplex PCR, lists solely in-frame clones and lacks some. The sample consists of some 33,000 clones, 90% to 95% of them appearing once. Deletions cut 4 bases from V and 0 bases from J, with 10 bases between. The CDR3 loop spans 15 amino acids. Germline values: CDR1 KGHSH, CDR2 LQKENI. Findings and caveats of the study: Later blood repertoires were often dominated by clones from the donor CD8+ memory compartment.

About this clone itself: Its cognate antigen is unknown.

The receptor was isolated from a man in his thirties or forties in good health and a related stem cell transplant donor. The sequenced sample consisted of naive CD4+ T cells sorted from blood. The rearrangement uses TRBV18 and TRBJ1-5; D is unclear. This CDR3 is CASSLTADSNQPQHF. DNA for the CDR3: TGTGCCAGCTCACTGACTGCTGATAGCAATCAGCCCCAGCATTTT.